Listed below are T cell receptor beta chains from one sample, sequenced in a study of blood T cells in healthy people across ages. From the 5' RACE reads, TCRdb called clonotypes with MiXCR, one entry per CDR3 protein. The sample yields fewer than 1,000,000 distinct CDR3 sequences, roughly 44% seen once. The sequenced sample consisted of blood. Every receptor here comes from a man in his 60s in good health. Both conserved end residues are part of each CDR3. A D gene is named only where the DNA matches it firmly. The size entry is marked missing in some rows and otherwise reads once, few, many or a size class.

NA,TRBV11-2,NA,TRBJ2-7,CASRPRAFSYEQYF,TGTGCCAGCCGTCCTCGGGCTTTCTCCTACGAGCAGTACTTC
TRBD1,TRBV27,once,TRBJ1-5,CASSSSYRQGNFYQPQHF,TGTGCCAGCAGTTCATCTTACCGACAGGGTAATTTTTATCAGCCCCAGCATTTT
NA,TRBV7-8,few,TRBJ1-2,CASSPAGFQENYGYTF,TGTGCCAGCAGCCCAGCGGGCTTCCAGGAGAACTATGGCTACACCTTC
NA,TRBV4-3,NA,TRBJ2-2,CASSQAPGNAGELFF,TGCGCCAGCAGCCAGGCTCCAGGGAATGCCGGGGAGCTGTTTTTT
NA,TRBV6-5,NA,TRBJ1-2,CASRGGQRQNYGYTF,TGTGCCAGCAGGGGTGGCCAGCGGCAGAACTATGGCTACACCTTC
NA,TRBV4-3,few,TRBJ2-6,CASSQERAGELVLTF,TGCGCCAGCAGCCAAGAACGAGCAGGGGAACTCGTCCTGACTTTC
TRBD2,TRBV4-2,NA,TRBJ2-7,CASSQDEAGGLTNEQYF,TGTGCCAGCAGCCAAGATGAGGCGGGGGGCCTTACAAATGAGCAGTACTTC
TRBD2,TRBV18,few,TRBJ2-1,CASSPGLAGGRRGIHEQFF,TGTGCCAGCTCACCGGGACTAGCGGGGGGCCGTCGGGGGATCCATGAGCAGTTCTTC
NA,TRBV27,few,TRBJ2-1,CASSLSSGGTVYNEQFF,TGTGCCAGCAGTTTATCTTCCGGGGGGACAGTCTACAATGAGCAGTTCTTC
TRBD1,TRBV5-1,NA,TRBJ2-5,CASSLFRQGQETQYF,TGCGCCAGCAGCTTGTTTCGACAGGGCCAAGAGACCCAGTACTTC
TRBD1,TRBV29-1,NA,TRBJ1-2,CSVEDPFWTGRPLYGYTF,TGCAGCGTTGAAGATCCCTTCTGGACAGGCCGGCCTTTATATGGCTACACCTTC
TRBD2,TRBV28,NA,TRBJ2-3,CASSLYSGGTDTQYF,TGTGCCAGCAGTTTATATAGCGGGGGCACAGATACGCAGTATTTT
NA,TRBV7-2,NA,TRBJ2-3,CASSLPIRQPGADTQYF,TGTGCCAGCAGCTTACCGATTCGGCAGCCCGGCGCAGATACGCAGTATTTT
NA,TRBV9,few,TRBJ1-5,CASSVADNQPQHF,TGTGCCAGCAGCGTAGCGGACAATCAGCCCCAGCATTTT
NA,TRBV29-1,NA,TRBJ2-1,CSARGASYNEQFF,TGCAGCGCCCGGGGAGCCTCCTACAATGAGCAGTTCTTC
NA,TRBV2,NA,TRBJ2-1,CASRLMLQNNEQFF,TGTGCCAGCAGGTTGATGCTCCAGAACAATGAGCAGTTCTTC
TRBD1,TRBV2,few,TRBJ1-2,CASSERAQGLNGYTF,TGTGCCAGCAGTGAACGGGCACAGGGGCTCAATGGCTACACCTTC
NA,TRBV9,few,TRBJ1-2,CASSASPSEEGRGGYTF,TGTGCCAGCAGCGCTAGCCCTAGTGAGGAGGGAAGAGGAGGCTACACCTTC
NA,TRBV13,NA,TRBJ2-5,CASSLGDSSPNEQYF,TGTGCCAGCAGCTTAGGGGACAGTTCTCCCAATGAGCAGTACTTC
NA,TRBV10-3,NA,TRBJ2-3,CAIGTADTQYF,TGTGCCATCGGTACAGCGGATACGCAGTATTTT
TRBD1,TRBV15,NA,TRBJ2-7,CATSRDRGLHEQYF,TGTGCCACCAGCAGAGATAGGGGGCTCCACGAGCAGTACTTC
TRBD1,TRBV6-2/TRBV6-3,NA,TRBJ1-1,CASRGQERHEAFF,TGTGCCAGCAGGGGACAGGAGCGCCATGAAGCTTTCTTT
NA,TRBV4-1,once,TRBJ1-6,CASSLLGNSNSPLHF,TGCGCCAGCAGCCTCCTTGGGAATTCTAATTCACCCCTCCACTTT
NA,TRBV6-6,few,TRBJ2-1,CASSYGGAIGNEQFF,TGTGCCAGCAGTTATGGAGGGGCCATAGGCAATGAGCAGTTCTTC
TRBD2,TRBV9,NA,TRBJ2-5,CASSVDLAGNEQYF,TGTGCCAGCAGCGTAGACCTAGCGGGGAATGAGCAGTACTTC
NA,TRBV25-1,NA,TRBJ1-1,CASSPGRGTEAFF,TGTGCCAGTAGTCCAGGCAGGGGCACTGAAGCTTTCTTT
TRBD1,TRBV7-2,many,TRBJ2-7,CASRLGQARFDEQYF,TGTGCCAGCAGGTTAGGACAGGCTAGATTTGACGAGCAGTACTTC
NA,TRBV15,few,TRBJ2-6,CATSRVTGANVLTF,TGTGCCACCAGCAGAGTTACTGGGGCCAACGTCCTGACTTTC
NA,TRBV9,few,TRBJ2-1,CASSVARGNEQFF,TGTGCCAGCAGCGTAGCTCGGGGGAATGAGCAGTTCTTC
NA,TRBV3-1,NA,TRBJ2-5,CASSEAGARAETQYF,TGTGCCAGCAGCGAGGCTGGGGCTAGGGCAGAGACCCAGTACTTC
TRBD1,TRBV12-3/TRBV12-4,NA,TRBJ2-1,CASSFGDRGFNEQFF,TGTGCCAGCAGTTTTGGTGACAGGGGGTTCAATGAGCAGTTCTTC
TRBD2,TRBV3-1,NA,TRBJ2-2,CASSQGGGAVGELFF,TGTGCCAGCAGCCAAGGCGGGGGGGCCGTCGGGGAGCTGTTTTTT
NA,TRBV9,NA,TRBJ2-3,CASTPRTGKGDTQYF,TGTGCCAGCACCCCTAGGACGGGTAAGGGAGATACGCAGTATTTT
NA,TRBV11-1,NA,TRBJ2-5,CASSFSRRPDEQYF,TGTGCCAGCAGCTTCTCTCGGAGGCCGGATGAGCAGTACTTC
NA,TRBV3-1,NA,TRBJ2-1,CASSQDDRMGDEQFF,TGTGCCAGCAGCCAAGACGACAGGATGGGAGATGAGCAGTTCTTC
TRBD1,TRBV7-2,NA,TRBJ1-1,CASSRRGEGGTEAFF,TGTGCCAGCAGCCGCAGGGGGGAAGGGGGTACTGAAGCTTTCTTT
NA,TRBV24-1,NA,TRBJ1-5,CATSDFDQPQHF,TGTGCCACCAGTGATTTCGATCAGCCCCAGCATTTT
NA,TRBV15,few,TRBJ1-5,CATSREGQGTQPQHF,TGTGCCACCAGCAGAGAGGGGCAGGGGACTCAGCCCCAGCATTTT
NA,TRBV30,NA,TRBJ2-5,CAWSVIISGPETQYF,TGTGCCTGGAGTGTAATCATCTCGGGGCCGGAGACCCAGTACTTC
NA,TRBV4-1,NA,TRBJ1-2,CASSQDWGDYYGYTF,TGCGCCAGCAGCCAAGATTGGGGGGATTACTATGGCTACACCTTC
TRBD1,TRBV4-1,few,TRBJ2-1,CASSQEPGQGDLGNEQFF,TGCGCCAGCAGCCAAGAACCGGGACAGGGAGATTTAGGGAATGAGCAGTTCTTC
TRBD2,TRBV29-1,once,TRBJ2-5,CSVETSGYQETQYF,TGCAGCGTTGAAACTAGCGGATACCAAGAGACCCAGTACTTC
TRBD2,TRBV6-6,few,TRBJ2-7,CASSSPSGGTYEQYF,TGTGCCAGCAGTTCGCCTAGCGGGGGGACCTACGAGCAGTACTTC
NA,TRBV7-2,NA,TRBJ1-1,CASSLVPSQNTEAFF,TGTGCCAGCAGCTTAGTCCCCAGCCAGAACACTGAAGCTTTCTTT
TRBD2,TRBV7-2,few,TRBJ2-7,CASSSGLAGAEQYF,TGTGCCAGCAGTTCAGGACTAGCGGGGGCCGAGCAGTACTTC
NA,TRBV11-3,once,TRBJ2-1,CASNTLHGTEQFF,TGTGCCAGCAACACGTTGCACGGCACTGAGCAGTTCTTC
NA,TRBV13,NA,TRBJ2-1,CASSPDRPSNEQFF,TGTGCCAGCAGTCCAGACAGGCCGTCCAATGAGCAGTTCTTC
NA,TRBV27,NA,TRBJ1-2,CASRGGATISYGYTF,TGTGCCAGCAGAGGAGGGGCGACTATTAGCTATGGCTACACCTTC
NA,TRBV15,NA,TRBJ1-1,CATSKDGDTEAFF,TGTGCCACCAGCAAGGACGGGGACACTGAAGCTTTCTTT
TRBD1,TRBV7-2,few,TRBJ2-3,CASVQGVKPSTDTQYF,TGTGCCAGCGTCCAGGGGGTGAAACCCAGCACAGATACGCAGTATTTT
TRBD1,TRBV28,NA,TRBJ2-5,CASSLSGTGGKETQYF,TGTGCCAGCAGTTTATCCGGGACAGGGGGCAAGGAGACCCAGTACTTC
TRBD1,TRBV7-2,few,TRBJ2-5,CASSGRGQGLGETQYF,TGTGCCAGCAGCGGTAGGGGACAGGGGCTGGGGGAGACCCAGTACTTC
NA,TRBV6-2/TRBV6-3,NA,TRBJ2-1,CASSYGVSSYNEQFF,TGTGCCAGCAGTTACGGAGTTAGCTCCTACAATGAGCAGTTCTTC
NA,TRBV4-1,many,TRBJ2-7,CASSQDLEGTYEQYF,TGCGCCAGCAGCCAAGATCTGGAGGGAACCTACGAGCAGTACTTC
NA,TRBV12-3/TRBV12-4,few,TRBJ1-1,CASSPLRSSTEAFF,TGTGCCAGCAGTCCTCTTAGGTCAAGCACTGAAGCTTTCTTT
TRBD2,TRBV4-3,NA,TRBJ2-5,CASSQGWTSGETQYF,TGCGCCAGCAGCCAGGGATGGACTAGTGGAGAGACCCAGTACTTC
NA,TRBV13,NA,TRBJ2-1,CASSPWTGRGDEQFF,TGTGCCAGCAGCCCCTGGACAGGTAGGGGGGATGAGCAGTTCTTC
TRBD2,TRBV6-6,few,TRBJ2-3,CATSGTSGGDTQYF,TGTGCCACCTCCGGGACTAGCGGGGGTGATACGCAGTATTTT